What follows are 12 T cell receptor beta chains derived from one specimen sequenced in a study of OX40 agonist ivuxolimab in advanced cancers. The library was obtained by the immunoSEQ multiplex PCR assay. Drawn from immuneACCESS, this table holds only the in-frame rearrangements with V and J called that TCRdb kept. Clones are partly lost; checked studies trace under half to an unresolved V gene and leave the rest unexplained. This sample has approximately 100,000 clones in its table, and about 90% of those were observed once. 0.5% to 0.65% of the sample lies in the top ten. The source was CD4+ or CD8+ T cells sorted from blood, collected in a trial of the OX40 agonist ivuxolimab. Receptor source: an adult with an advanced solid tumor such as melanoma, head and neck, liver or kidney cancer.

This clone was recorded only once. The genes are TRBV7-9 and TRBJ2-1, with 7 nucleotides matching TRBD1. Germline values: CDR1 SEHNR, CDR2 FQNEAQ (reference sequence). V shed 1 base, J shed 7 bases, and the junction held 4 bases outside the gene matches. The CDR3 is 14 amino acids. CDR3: CASSLEGAMNEQFF. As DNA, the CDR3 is TGTGCCAGCAGCTTAGAGGGGGCAATGAATGAGCAGTTCTTC. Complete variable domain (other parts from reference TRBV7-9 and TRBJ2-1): DTGVSQNPRHKITKRGQNVTFRCDPISEHNRLYWYRQTLGQGPEFLTYFQNEAQLEKSRLLSDRFSAERPKGSFSTLEIQRTEQGDSAMYLCASSLEGAMNEQFFGPGTRLTVL.

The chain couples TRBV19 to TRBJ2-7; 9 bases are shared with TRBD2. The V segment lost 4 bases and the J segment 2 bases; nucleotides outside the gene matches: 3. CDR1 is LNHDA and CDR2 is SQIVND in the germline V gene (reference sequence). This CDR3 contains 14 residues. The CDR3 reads CASSTQRGAYEQYF. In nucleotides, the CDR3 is TGTGCCAGTAGTACCCAGCGGGGGGCCTACGAGCAGTACTTC.

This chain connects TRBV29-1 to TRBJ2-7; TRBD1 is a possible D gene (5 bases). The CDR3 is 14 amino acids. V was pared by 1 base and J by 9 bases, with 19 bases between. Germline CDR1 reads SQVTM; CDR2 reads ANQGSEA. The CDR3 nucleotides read TGCAGCGTTGAAGGAACGGCGCAGGGAATGGGGCAGTACTTC. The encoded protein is CSVEGTAQGMGQYF.

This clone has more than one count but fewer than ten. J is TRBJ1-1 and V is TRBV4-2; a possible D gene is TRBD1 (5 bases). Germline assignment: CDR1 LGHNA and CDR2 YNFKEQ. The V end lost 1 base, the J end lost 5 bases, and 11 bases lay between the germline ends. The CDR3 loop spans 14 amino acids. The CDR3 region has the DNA TGTGCCAGCAGCCAAGCCGGGGGTGGTACTGAAGCTTTCTTT. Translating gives CASSQAGGGTEAFF.

The CDR3 DNA reads as TGTGCCAGCGGCGCAGGGTCGAACACTGAAGCTTTCTTT. Protein: CASGAGSNTEAFF. The J gene is TRBJ1-1, the V gene TRBV7-9; possible D gene TRBD1, 5 bases. CDR3 length: 13 residues. Trimming removed 8 bases from V and 1 base from J, with 11 bases in between. Looked up from germline, CDR1 is SEHNR and CDR2 is FQNEAQ (reference sequence).

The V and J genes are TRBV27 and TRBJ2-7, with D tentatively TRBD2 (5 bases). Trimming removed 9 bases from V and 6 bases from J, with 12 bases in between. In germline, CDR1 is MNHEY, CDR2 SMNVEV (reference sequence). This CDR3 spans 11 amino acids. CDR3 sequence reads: CARYRGSEQYF. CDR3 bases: TGTGCCAGATACCGGGGTAGCGAGCAGTACTTC.

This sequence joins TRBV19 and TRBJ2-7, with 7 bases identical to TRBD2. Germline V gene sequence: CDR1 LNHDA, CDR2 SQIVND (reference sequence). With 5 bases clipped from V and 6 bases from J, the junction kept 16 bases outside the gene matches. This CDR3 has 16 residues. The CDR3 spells CASSVQSGTFSLEQYF. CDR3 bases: TGTGCCAGTAGTGTCCAAAGCGGGACCTTCTCTCTCGAGCAGTACTTC.

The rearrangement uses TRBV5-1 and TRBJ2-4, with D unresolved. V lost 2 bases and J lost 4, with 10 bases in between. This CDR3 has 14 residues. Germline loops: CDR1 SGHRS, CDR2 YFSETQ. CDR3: CASSFGNEKNIQYF. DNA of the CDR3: TGCGCCAGCAGCTTTGGTAACGAGAAAAACATTCAGTACTTC.

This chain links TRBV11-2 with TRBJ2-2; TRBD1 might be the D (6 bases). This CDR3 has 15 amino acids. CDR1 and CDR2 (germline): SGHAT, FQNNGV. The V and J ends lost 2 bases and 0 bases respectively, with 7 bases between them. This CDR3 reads CASSLRGTNTGELFF. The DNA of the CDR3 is TGTGCCAGCAGCTTAAGGGGGACGAACACCGGGGAGCTGTTTTTT.

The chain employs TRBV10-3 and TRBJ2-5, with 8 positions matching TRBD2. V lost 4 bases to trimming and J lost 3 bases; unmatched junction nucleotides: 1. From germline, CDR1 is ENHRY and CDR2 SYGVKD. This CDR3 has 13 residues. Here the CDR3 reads CAISGSGEETQYF. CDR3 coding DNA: TGTGCCATCAGTGGTAGCGGGGAAGAGACCCAGTACTTC.

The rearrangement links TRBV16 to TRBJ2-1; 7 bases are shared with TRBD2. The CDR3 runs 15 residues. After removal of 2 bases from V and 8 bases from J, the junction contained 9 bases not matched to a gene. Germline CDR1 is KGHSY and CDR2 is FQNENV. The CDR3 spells CASSQNRGEADEQFF. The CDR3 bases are TGTGCCAGCAGCCAAAACCGGGGGGAGGCGGATGAGCAGTTCTTC.

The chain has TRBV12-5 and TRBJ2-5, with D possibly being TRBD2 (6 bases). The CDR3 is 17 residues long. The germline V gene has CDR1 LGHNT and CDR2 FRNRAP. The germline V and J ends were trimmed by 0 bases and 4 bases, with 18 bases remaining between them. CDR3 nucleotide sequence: TGTGCTAGTGGTTTGGTAGGCGGGACTCACAGTCTAGAGACCCAGTACTTC. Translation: CASGLVGGTHSLETQYF. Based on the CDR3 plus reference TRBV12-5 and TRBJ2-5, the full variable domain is DARVTQTPRHKVTEMGQEVTMRCQPILGHNTVFWYRQTMMQGLELLAYFRNRAPLDDSGMPKDRFSAEMPDATLATLKIQPSEPRDSAVYFCASGLVGGTHSLETQYFGPGTRLLVL.